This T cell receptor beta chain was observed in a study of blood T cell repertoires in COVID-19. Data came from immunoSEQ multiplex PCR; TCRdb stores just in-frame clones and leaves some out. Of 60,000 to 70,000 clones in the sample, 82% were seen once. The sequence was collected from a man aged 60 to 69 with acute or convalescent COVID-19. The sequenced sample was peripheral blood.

As DNA, the CDR3 is TGTGCCAGTAGTATACAGGGGTGGTCCACCTACGAGCAGTACTTC. Translated, it gives CASSIQGWSTYEQYF. The rearrangement uses TRBV19 and TRBJ2-7, with D possibly matching TRBD1 (6 bases). Germline CDR1 and CDR2: LNHDA and SQIVND (reference sequence). V dropped 2 bases and J dropped 2 bases, with 13 bases sitting between them. This CDR3 comprises 15 residues.